Listed below are T cell receptor beta chains from one sample, sequenced in a study of identical twins. TCRdb fed the 5' RACE reads into MiXCR, producing one record per CDR3 protein. The sample holds approximately 350,000 distinct CDR3 sequences, 9% to 15% seen once. These data were also reused for a study on yellow fever vaccine responses in identical twins.

Specimen: CD8+ T cells sorted from blood. The receptors shown here come from a woman aged 18-29 years in good health. The CDR3 runs from the conserved cysteine through the conserved F or W. A D gene is named only where the DNA matches it firmly. Clone size is shown for a subset of rows, as once, few, many or a class of expanded clone.

size: NA
J: TRBJ2-7
D: NA
V: TRBV3-1
CDR3: CASCQRDISTGEQYF

size: NA
J: TRBJ2-1
D: NA
V: TRBV24-1
CDR3: CATSVGGSSYNEQFF

size: few
J: TRBJ2-5
D: NA
V: TRBV3-1
CDR3: CASSLVGSRDPETQYF

size: NA
J: TRBJ2-7
D: NA
V: TRBV4-2
CDR3: CASSQEGLRSEQYF

size: NA
J: TRBJ2-1
D: NA
V: TRBV7-9
CDR3: CASSPGGPEGQFF

size: few
J: TRBJ2-3
D: TRBD1
V: TRBV5-6
CDR3: CASSWGQGGDTDTQYF

size: few
J: TRBJ1-2
D: TRBD1
V: TRBV7-3
CDR3: CASSTTGARGGYTF

size: few
J: TRBJ2-7
D: TRBD1
V: TRBV25-1
CDR3: CASSEWSGGPYEQYF

size: few
J: TRBJ2-3
D: TRBD2
V: TRBV9
CDR3: CASSAIGLADTQYF

size: few
J: TRBJ2-7
D: TRBD1
V: TRBV2
CDR3: CASRPEMMDRGDEQYF

size: NA
J: TRBJ2-7
D: TRBD2
V: TRBV3-1
CDR3: CASSQLKRGAYEQYF

size: many
J: TRBJ2-3
D: TRBD2
V: TRBV12-3/TRBV12-4
CDR3: CASSIRTSTHTDTQYF